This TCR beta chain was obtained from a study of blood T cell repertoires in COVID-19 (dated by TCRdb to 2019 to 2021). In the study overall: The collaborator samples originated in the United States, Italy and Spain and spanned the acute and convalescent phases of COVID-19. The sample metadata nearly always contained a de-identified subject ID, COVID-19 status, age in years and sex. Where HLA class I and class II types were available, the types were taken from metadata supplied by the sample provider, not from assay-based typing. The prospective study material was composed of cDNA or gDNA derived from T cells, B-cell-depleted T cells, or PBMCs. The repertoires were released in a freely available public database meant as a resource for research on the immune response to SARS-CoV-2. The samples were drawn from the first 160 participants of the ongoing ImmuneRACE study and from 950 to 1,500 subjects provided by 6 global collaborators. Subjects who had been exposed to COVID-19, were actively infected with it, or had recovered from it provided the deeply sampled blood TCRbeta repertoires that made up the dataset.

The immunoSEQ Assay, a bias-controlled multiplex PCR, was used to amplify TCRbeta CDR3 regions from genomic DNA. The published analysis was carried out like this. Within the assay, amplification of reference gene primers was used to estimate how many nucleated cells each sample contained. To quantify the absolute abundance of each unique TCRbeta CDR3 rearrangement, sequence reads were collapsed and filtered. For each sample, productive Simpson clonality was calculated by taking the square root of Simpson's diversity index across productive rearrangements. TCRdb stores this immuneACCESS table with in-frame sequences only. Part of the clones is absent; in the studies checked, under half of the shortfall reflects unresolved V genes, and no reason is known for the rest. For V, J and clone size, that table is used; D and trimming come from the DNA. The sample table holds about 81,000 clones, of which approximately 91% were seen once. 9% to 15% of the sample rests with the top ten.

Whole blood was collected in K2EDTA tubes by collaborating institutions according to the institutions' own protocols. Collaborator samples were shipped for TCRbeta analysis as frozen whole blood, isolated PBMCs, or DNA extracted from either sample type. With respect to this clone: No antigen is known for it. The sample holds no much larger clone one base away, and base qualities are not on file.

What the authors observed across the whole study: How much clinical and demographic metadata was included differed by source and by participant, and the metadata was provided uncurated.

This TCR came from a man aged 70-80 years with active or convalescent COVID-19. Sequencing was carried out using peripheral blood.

The nucleotide sequence is given as TGTGCCAGCAGCTCACAGGACAGGGGGTACGAGCAGTACTTC. Its amino acids are CASSSQDRGYEQYF. In this chain, TRBV7-9 is recombined with TRBJ2-7, and TRBD1 aligns with 10 junction nucleotides. CDR1 and CDR2 (SEHNR, FQNEAQ) derive from the germline V gene (reference sequence). Spanning cysteine to phenylalanine, the CDR3 consists of 14 amino acids. The kept DNA is CDR3 alone, 42 bases in frame from the first base. V is cut back by 4 bases and J by 4 bases, with 4 bases in the junction unmatched.